This T cell receptor (beta chain) was identified in a study of cytomegalovirus exposure and HLA in healthy donors. Study-wide context: Genotyping showed roughly 76% of fewer than 500 donors falling in the Caucasian-associated ancestry cluster.

For this clone: Antigen: not known.

This CDR3 spans 13 amino acids. In germline, CDR1 is SGHVS, CDR2 FNYEAQ. Between the trimmed V and J ends, which lost 5 bases and 0 bases, there was a span of 7 bases. The PCR contained 60 Vbeta and 13 Jbeta primers. Libraries were prepared by immunoSEQ multiplex PCR; TCRdb keeps only in-frame clonotypes and omits some of them. The table lists roughly 220,000 clones, with roughly 1.2% in the top ten. Study outcomes and limitations: Cytomegalovirus association was assigned to approximately 160 TCR beta chains.

The source of this sequence is a girl aged 2 to 10 in good health and CMV-seropositive. Specimen: PBMCs. The V and J genes are TRBV7-6 and TRBJ1-1; D not certain. CDR3 DNA sequence: TGTGCCAGCAGCCCCAGGATGAACACTGAAGCTTTCTTT. Translation: CASSPRMNTEAFF.